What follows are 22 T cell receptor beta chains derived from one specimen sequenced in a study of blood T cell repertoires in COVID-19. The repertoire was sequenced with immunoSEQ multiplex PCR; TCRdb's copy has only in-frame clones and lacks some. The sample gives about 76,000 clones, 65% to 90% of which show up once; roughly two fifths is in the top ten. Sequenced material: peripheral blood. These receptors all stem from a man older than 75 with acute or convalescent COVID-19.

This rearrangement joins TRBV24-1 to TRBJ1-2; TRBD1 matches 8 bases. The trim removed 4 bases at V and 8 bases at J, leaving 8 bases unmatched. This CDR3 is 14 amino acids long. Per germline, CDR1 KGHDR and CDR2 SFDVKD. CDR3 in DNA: TGTGCCACCAGTGACCGAGACAGGGGTTGGGGCTACACCTTC. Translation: CATSDRDRGWGYTF.

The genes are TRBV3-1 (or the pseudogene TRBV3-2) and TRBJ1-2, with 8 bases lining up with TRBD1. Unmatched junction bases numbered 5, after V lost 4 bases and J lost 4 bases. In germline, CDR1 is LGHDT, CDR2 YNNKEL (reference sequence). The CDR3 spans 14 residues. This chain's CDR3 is CASSPGTGSYGYTF. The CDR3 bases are TGTGCCAGCAGCCCCGGGACAGGATCCTATGGCTACACCTTC.

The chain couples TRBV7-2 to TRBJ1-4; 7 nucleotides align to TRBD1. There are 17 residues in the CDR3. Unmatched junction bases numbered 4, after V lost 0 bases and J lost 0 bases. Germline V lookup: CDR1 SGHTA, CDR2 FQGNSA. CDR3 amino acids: CASSLARQGATNEKLFF. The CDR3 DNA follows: TGTGCCAGCAGCTTAGCTCGTCAGGGGGCAACTAATGAAAAACTGTTTTTT. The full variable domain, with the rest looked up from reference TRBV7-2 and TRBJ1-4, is GAGVSQSPSNKVTEKGKDVELRCDPISGHTALYWYRQSLGQGLEFLIYFQGNSAPDKSGLPSDRFSAERTGGSVSTLTIQRTQQEDSAVYLCASSLARQGATNEKLFFGSGTQLSVL.

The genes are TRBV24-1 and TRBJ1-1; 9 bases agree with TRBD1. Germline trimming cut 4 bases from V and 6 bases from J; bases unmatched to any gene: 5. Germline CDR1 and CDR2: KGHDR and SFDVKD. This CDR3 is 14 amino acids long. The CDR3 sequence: CATSEGDRVAEAFF. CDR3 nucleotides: TGTGCCACCAGTGAAGGGGACAGGGTGGCTGAAGCTTTCTTT.

The CDR3 coding sequence is TGCGCCAGCAGCTTTGCTAGCCAGGAGACCACCGGGGAGCTGTTTTTT. Translated, it gives CASSFASQETTGELFF. This chain links TRBV5-1 with TRBJ2-2; a weak D match, TRBD2 (5 bases). This CDR3 region has 16 residues. Germline V lookup: CDR1 SGHRS, CDR2 YFSETQ. V lost 2 bases to trimming and J lost 4 bases, with 15 bases between them.

This CDR3 is CASSQPVLAEQETQYF. The CDR3, as DNA: TGCGCCAGCAGCCAACCCGTCCTAGCGGAGCAAGAGACCCAGTACTTC. This chain links TRBV4-3 with TRBJ2-5; 7 positions match TRBD2. V trimming: 2 bases; J trimming: 2 bases; junction bases outside the gene matches: 8. The CDR3 is made up of 16 amino acids. CDR1 LGHNA and CDR2 YSLEER come from the germline V gene.

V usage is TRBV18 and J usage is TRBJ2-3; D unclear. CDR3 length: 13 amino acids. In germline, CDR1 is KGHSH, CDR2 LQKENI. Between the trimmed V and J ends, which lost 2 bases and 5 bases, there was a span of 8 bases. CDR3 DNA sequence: TGTGCCAGCTCACCAAAACCAGGAGATACGCAGTATTTT. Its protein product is CASSPKPGDTQYF.

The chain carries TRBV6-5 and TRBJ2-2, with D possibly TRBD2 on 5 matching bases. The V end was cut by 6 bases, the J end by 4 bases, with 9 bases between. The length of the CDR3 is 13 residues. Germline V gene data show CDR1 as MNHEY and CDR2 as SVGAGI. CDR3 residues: CASSPSGTGELFF. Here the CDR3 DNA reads TGTGCCAGCAGCCCCAGCGGCACCGGGGAGCTGTTTTTT.

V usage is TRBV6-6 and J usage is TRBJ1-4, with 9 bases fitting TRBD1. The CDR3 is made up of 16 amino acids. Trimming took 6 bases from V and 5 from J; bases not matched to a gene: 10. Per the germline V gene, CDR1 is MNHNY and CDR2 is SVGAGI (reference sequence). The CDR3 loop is CASSLRSQGANEKLFF. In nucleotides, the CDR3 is TGTGCCAGCAGCCTCAGATCACAGGGGGCGAATGAAAAACTGTTTTTT.

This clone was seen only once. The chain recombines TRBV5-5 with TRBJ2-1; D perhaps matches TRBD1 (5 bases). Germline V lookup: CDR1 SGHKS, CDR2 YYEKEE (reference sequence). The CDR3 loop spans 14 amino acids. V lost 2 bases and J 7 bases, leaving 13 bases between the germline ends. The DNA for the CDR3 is TGTGCCAGCAGCTTATGGACAACCCAAAATGAGCAGTTCTTC. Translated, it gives CASSLWTTQNEQFF.

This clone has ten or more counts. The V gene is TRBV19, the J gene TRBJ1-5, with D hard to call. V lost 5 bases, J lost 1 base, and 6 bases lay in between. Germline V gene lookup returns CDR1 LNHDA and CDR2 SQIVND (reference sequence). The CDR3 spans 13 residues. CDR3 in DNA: TGTGCCAGTAGTTCCCAGAGCAATCAGCCCCAGCATTTT. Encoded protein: CASSSQSNQPQHF.

The DNA for the CDR3 is TGTGCCAGCAGTTTCGAAGGCAGGAATCAGCCCCAGCATTTT. This gives the protein CASSFEGRNQPQHF. This chain uses TRBV27 with TRBJ1-5, with unresolved D. The CDR3 length is 14 residues. The V end lost 3 bases, the J end lost 4 bases, and 10 bases lay between the germline ends. Germline V CDR1 and CDR2: MNHEY, SMNVEV (reference sequence).

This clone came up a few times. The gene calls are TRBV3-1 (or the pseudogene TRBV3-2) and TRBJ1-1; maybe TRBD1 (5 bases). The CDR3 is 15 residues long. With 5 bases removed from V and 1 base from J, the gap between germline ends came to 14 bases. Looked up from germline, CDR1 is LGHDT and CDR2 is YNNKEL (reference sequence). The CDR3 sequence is CASSSLRDGNTEAFF. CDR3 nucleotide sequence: TGTGCCAGCAGCTCTCTCAGGGATGGGAACACTGAAGCTTTCTTT.

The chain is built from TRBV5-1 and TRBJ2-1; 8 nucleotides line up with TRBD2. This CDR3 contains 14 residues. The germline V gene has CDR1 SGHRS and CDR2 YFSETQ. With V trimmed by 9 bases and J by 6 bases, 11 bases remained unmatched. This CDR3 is CATKGGGRSNEQFF. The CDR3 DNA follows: TGCGCCACCAAAGGTGGCGGGAGGTCCAATGAGCAGTTCTTC.

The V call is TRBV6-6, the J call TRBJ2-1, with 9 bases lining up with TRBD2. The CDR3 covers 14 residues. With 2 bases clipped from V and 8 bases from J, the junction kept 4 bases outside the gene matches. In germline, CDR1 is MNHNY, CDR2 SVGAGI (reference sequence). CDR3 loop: CASSYKGTSHEQFF. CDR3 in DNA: TGTGCCAGCAGTTACAAGGGGACTAGCCATGAGCAGTTCTTC.

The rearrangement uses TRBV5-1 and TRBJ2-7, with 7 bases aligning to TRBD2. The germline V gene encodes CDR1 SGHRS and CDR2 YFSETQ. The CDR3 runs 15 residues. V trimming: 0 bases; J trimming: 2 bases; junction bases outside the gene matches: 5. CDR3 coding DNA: TGCGCCAGCAGCTTGGATGGCGGGGGTCCCTACGAGCAGTACTTC. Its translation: CASSLDGGGPYEQYF.

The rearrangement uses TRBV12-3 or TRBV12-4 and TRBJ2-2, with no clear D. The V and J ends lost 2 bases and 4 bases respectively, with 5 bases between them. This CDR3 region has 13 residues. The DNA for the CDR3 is TGTGCCAGCAGTTTATTGAGCACCGGGGAGCTGTTTTTT. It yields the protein CASSLLSTGELFF.

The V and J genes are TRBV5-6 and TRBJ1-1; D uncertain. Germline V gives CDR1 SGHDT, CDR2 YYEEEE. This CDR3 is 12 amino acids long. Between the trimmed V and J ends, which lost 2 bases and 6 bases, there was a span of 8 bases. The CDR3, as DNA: TGTGCCAGCAGCTTTAGATTCGCTGAAGCTTTCTTT. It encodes CASSFRFAEAFF.

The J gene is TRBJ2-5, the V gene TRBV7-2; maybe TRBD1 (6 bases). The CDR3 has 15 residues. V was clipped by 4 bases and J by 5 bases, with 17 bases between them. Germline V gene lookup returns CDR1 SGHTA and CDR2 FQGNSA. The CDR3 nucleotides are TGTGCCAGCAGCTCGACCAGGGGATCAGTGGAGACCCAGTACTTC. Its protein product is CASSSTRGSVETQYF.

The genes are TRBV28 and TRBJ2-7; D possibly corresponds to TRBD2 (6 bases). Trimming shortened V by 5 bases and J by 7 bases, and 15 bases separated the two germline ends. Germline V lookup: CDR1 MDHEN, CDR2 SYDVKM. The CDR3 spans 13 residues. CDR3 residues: CASSKGLAREQYF. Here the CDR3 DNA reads TGTGCCAGCAGTAAGGGACTGGCTCGGGAGCAGTACTTC.

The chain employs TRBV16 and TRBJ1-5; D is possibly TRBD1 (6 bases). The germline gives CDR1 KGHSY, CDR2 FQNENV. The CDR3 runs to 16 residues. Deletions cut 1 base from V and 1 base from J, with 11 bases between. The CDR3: CASSQYWGPSNQPQHF. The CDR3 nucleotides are TGTGCCAGCAGCCAATATTGGGGGCCAAGCAATCAGCCCCAGCATTTT.

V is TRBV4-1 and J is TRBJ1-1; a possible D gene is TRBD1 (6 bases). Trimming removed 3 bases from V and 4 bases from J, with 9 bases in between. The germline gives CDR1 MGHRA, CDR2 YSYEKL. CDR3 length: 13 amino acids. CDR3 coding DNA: TGCGCCAGCAGCCATCAACAGGGCACTGAAGCTTTCTTT. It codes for CASSHQQGTEAFF.